This TCR beta chain is drawn from a study of regulatory T cells in long-lasting Graves disease. General observations from the study: Persistent-disease Graves' patients showed less TCR diversity than new cases. Segments TRBV28, TRBJ1-2 and TRBJ2-5 showed preferential usage in persistent disease.

V was shortened by 0 bases and J by 1 base, with 8 bases between the two germline ends. From germline, CDR1 is MNHEY and CDR2 SMNVEV (reference sequence). This CDR3 has 15 residues. This clonotype was seen a few times. The antigen remains unidentified. Indicated time point: newly diagnosed GD, antithyroid drugs for less than 3 months. Preparation of the TCR library used RNA extracted from PBMCs. iRepertoire HTBI primers and Arm-PCR of CDR3 regions built TCR beta libraries. TCRdb processed the multiplex PCR reads anew with MiXCR; each CDR3 protein has one entry. The repertoire holds fewer than 450,000 distinct CDR3 sequences, with about 15% as singletons. Another study also made use of these data, one on T cells in Graves' hyperthyroidism and ophthalmopathy. That report adds: Absent ophthalmopathy progression within 18 months defined stable Graves' hyperthyroidism.

This TCR was sampled from a woman aged 40 to 50 with Graves disease. Sample: peripheral blood mononuclear cells (PBMCs), taken at new diagnosis, from a patient treated with antithyroid drugs. The rearrangement links TRBV27 to TRBJ2-3; no clear D. DNA for the CDR3: TGTGCCAGCAGTTTATCGATGGCTGGCACAGATACGCAGTATTTT. Its protein product is CASSLSMAGTDTQYF.